The sequence of this T cell receptor (beta chain) was determined in a study of T cells after yellow fever vaccination (dated by TCRdb to the late 2010s). At the level of the whole study: Staining for CD3, CD45RA, CCR7 and CD95 was used to sort memory subsets (EM, EMRA, CM and Tscm) on a BD FACS Aria III. Libraries from fractions with low cell numbers were prepared with the SMART-Seq v4 Ultra Low Input RNA kit. To follow T-cell clones before and after primary and booster YFV17D yellow fever vaccination, bulk TCR alpha and beta repertoires were sequenced over time. The cohort comprised two healthy male donors, one aged 18 to 30 and one aged 30 to 40 years. Blood was drawn at multiple timepoints before and after primary and secondary immunization, with bulk PBMC replicates and cell subsets isolated. Sorting of memory subsets took place on days 0, 15 and 45 and at 18 months after primary vaccination, as well as on days 0, 15 and 45 after the 30-year booster.

The CDR3 numbers 15 residues from cysteine through phenylalanine. The retained sequence is limited to the CDR3, 45 bases, with the frame set at the first base. CDR1 and CDR2 are read off the germline V gene as MDHEN and SYDVKM. Trimming costs V 2 bases and J 1 base, and their ends lie 11 bases apart. Broader findings and caveats from the paper: After the booster, most of the clones that had expanded following primary vaccination were detected again (roughly 97% of CD4 and 80% to 90% of CD8), which suggests that memory was broadly maintained. In the sorted memory subsets on day 0, nearly all vaccine-responding clonotypes were below the level of detection. Computational filtering was needed because FACS-sorted repertoires could contain abundant contaminating clonotypes from the bulk population. Compared with the primary T-cell response, the secondary T-cell response was weaker but faster, peaking on day 5 rather than day 15. A small fraction of clonotypes showed up in both the CD4 and CD8 compartments, probably as a result of convergent recombination. Because the study included only two donors, the extent to which the findings can be generalized is limited.

This clonotype was recorded at least ten times. Base qualities are missing; no much larger clone stands one base away. The treatment or condition tag for this specimen amounts to: live attenuated yellow fever vaccine strain. PBMCs were isolated from peripheral blood using a standard Ficoll-Paque protocol. The RNeasy Micro Kit was used to extract RNA from sorted memory subsets. TCR cDNA was synthesized by 5'RACE template switching, which introduced a universal primer site and unique molecular identifiers. Priming for cDNA synthesis came from both the TCR alpha and TCR beta constant segments. Library amplification used two PCR steps, and the second PCR step added sample barcodes and sequencing adapters. Sequencing of libraries was performed on Illumina HiSeq 2500 (2x100 bp) or NovaSeq (2x150 bp). The authors processed their data as follows. Demultiplexing of reads and collapsing into UMI consensus sequences were performed with MIGEC, and V(D)J alignment was carried out with MiXCR. Vaccine-responding clonotypes were defined with edgeR using replicate PBMC samples, requiring FDR below 0.01 and a log2 fold change above 5 up to day 15. CD4 or CD8 identity was assigned to each bulk clonotype according to whether the clonotype was present at higher abundance in the sequenced CD4 repertoire or the sequenced CD8 repertoire. To estimate how each clone was distributed across memory phenotypes, clonotype frequencies in memory subsets were weighted by the numbers of FACS-sorted cells. TCRdb trimmed the raw reads at Q25, called clones with MiXCR and kept productive beta chains. Merged by CDR3 protein, the rows form single entries marked with the most common genes and DNA. These V and J calls originate from TCRdb's pipeline instead of the authors' own analysis. The sample table records about 25,000 distinct CDR3 sequences; approximately 3.2% of these occur just once. Jointly, the top ten make up 0.85% to 1% of the sample.

The chain is encoded by TRBV28 joined to TRBJ1-1; tentative D gene TRBD1, with 6 bases matching. This TCR derives from a man aged 18 to 30 who received the YFV17D yellow fever vaccine. The specimen was PBMCs, either bulk or a sorted T-cell subset (CD4+, CD8+, memory, or dextramer-sorted; not recorded which), collected 35 to 50 days after the first yellow fever vaccination. The CDR3 sequence is CASSLPRTANTEAFF. The DNA sequence follows: TGTGCCAGCAGTTTACCCAGGACAGCGAACACTGAAGCTTTCTTT.